This T cell receptor (beta chain) emerged from a study of T cell repertoires in cytomegalovirus infection. At the level of the study: In the study, CMV epitopes included recently identified HLA-C-restricted and well-studied HLA-B-restricted ones. Matching HLA type, along with CMV infection, was indicated by public TCR beta signatures.

There are 12 residues in the CDR3. The V and J ends lost 4 bases and 6 bases respectively, with 8 bases between them. Germline CDR1 and CDR2: SEHNR and FQNEAQ (reference sequence). Overall study results and limits: People with CMV and the relevant HLA were identified by cumulative public TCR beta family frequency. The ex vivo response was dominated by HLA-C-restricted CMV-specific TCR beta clonotypes.

Points on this clonotype: Its antigen is as yet unknown.

From the reads, TCRdb called clonotypes with MiXCR, one entry per CDR3 protein. The profile covers 450,000 to 600,000 distinct CDR3 sequences, with about 44% appearing a single time and about 45% taken by the ten largest. The V gene is TRBV7-9, the J gene TRBJ2-3, with D perhaps TRBD2 (6 bases). The origin of this receptor is a human donor in good health (CMV status not recorded). Some clones in this sample may be carry-over from other donors' samples. The sequencing here drew on cultured PBMCs, taken from culture after CMV antigen stimulation. CDR3 residues: CASSSSDDTQYF. The DNA of the CDR3 is TGTGCCAGCAGCTCTAGCGACGATACGCAGTATTTT.